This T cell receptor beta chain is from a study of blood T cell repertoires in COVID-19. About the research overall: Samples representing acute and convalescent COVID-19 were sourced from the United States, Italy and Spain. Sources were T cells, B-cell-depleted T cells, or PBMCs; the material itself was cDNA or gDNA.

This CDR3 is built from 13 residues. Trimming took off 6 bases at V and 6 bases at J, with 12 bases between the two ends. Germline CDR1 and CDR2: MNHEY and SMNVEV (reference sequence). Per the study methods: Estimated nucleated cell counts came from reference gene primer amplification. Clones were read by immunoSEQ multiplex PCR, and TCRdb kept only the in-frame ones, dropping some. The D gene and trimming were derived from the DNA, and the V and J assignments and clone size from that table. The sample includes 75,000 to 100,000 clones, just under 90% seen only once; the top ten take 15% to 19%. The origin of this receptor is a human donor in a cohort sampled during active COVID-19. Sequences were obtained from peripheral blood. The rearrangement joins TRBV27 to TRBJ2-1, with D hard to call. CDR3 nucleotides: TGTGCCAGCAGGGCGGAGCCTGGCAATGAGCAGTTCTTC. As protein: CASRAEPGNEQFF.